These 2 T cell receptor beta chains share one sample of origin, sequenced in a study of T cells in Graves' hyperthyroidism and ophthalmopathy. TCR beta CDR3 region amplification was performed from RNA transcripts. The TCR CDR3 was amplified in a first-round RT-PCR using the HTBI primer set. In TCRdb, the multiplex PCR reads were re-called with MiXCR into one record per CDR3 protein. The sample holds 500,000 to 600,000 distinct CDR3 sequences, roughly 46% seen once. The specimen was peripheral blood or thyroid tissue (not recorded which). The receptors originated from an adult woman with Graves' disease, either hyperthyroidism or ophthalmopathy (not recorded which).

This clonotype was counted many times. This chain connects TRBV4-1 to TRBJ1-2, with TRBD1 as a possible D gene (6 bases). The CDR3 length is 13 residues. V dropped 5 bases and J dropped 8 bases, with 15 bases sitting between them. Germline CDR1 reads MGHRA; CDR2 reads YSYEKL. CDR3 region: CASSYRDKEGYTF. DNA for the CDR3: TGCGCCAGCAGCTACCGGGACAAGGAAGGCTACACCTTC.

The DNA for the CDR3 is TGTGCCAGCAGTTTTACAGGGAGAGCTAACTATGGCTACACCTTC. Protein sequence: CASSFTGRANYGYTF. V and J are TRBV28 and TRBJ1-2, with D tentatively TRBD1 (6 bases). The germline gives CDR1 MDHEN, CDR2 SYDVKM. This CDR3 has 15 residues. V gave up 3 bases and J gave up 0 bases, with 11 bases separating them.